Listed below are T cell receptor beta chains from one sample, sequenced in a study of T cell repertoires in cytomegalovirus infection. Via MiXCR, TCRdb re-called the reads, giving one row per CDR3 protein. The repertoire has a few hundred thousand distinct CDR3 sequences, almost 40% of them found once; the top ten carry 48%. No antigens are known for them. The specimen comprised cultured PBMCs, sampled from culture after CMV antigen stimulation. Receptor source: a human donor in good health (CMV status not recorded). Some clones in this sample may be carry-over from other donors' samples. The CDR3 runs from the conserved cysteine through the conserved F or W.

TRBV6-2/TRBV6-3 CASSYASDRAHSPLHF
TRBV11-2 CASSSDWEETQYF
TRBV7-8 CASSFPMDEQFF
TRBV7-9 CARGAGGDTGELFF
TRBV7-2 CASSFGGAVTDTQYF
TRBV27 CASSSLAGEPTGELFF
TRBV7-2 CASSLGVRASGRDRREQYF
TRBV20-1 CSALGQGNTIYF
TRBV7-6 CASSLTLRGSRAPYQETQYF
TRBV6-2/TRBV6-3 CASSYPENREIQYF
TRBV7-2 CASSHPGTEQFF
TRBV11-2 CASSLDRYWAGELFF
TRBV27 CASKKWPSGANVLTF
TRBV19 CASRRTSGGQYNEQFF
TRBV7-9 CASSATRSTDTQYF
TRBV4-2 CASSQDEGASYEQYF
TRBV27 CASRSSSGNTIYF
TRBV4-1 CASSQESRDSYEQYF
TRBV5-1 CASSPGTGYIVYEQYF
TRBV19 CATSDQVLTDTQYF